Listed below are T cell receptor beta chains from one sample, sequenced in a study of T-cell reconstitution after alpha-beta-depleted transplantation in children. TCRdb processed the PCR reads anew with MiXCR; each CDR3 protein has one entry. The profile shows about 260,000 distinct CDR3 sequences, under 9.5% of them singletons. The sequenced sample was PBMCs, mostly from graft donor cells, obtained 180 days after TCRalphabeta/CD19-depleted stem cell transplant. Receptors originate from a male patient between 10 and 17 years old who had a stem cell transplant for acute lymphoblastic leukemia, so the T cells may come from the graft donor. Both conserved end residues are part of each CDR3. The order of the fields is J gene, V gene, clone size, D gene, CDR3 length, CDR3 DNA, CDR3 protein. The D gene is left open where the match is weak. Size is omitted from some rows. Given values are once, few, many or a class for expanded clones.

J: TRBJ2-7
V: TRBV7-6
size: many
D: TRBD2
length: 15
DNA: TGTGCCAGCAGCTCTCGACTAGCGGGAACCCACGAGCAGTACTTC
CDR3: CASSSRLAGTHEQYF

J: TRBJ2-2
V: TRBV4-3
size: many
D: TRBD1
length: 16
DNA: TGCGCCAGCAGCCAGGAAGGGACAGGGTGCCCCGGGGAGCTGTTTTTT
CDR3: CASSQEGTGCPGELFF

J: TRBJ2-6
V: TRBV19
size: few
D: NA
length: 17
DNA: TGTGCCAGTAGCCTACCTCGCGACTTGTCTGGGGCCAACGTCCTGACTTTC
CDR3: CASSLPRDLSGANVLTF

J: TRBJ2-3
V: TRBV10-3
size: many
D: NA
length: 12
DNA: TGTGCCATCAGTGATAGCACAGATACGCAGTATTTT
CDR3: CAISDSTDTQYF

J: TRBJ1-3
V: TRBV6-6
size: many
D: NA
length: 13
DNA: TGTGCCAGCAGTTCCCGGGGTGGAAACACCATATATTTT
CDR3: CASSSRGGNTIYF

J: TRBJ2-3
V: TRBV12-3/TRBV12-4
size: many
D: NA
length: 12
DNA: TGTGCCAGCAGTTTTCCCGCAGATACGCAGTATTTT
CDR3: CASSFPADTQYF

J: TRBJ2-1
V: TRBV11-2
size: many
D: NA
length: 13
DNA: TGTGCCAGCAGCTTAGCGCTGAACAATGAGCAGTTCTTC
CDR3: CASSLALNNEQFF

J: TRBJ2-2
V: TRBV20-1
size: few
D: TRBD2
length: 16
DNA: TGCAGTGCTCCTAGCGGGGGGGCCCCGAACACCGGGGAGCTGTTTTTT
CDR3: CSAPSGGAPNTGELFF

J: TRBJ2-7
V: TRBV6-6
size: many
D: TRBD2
length: 13
DNA: TGTGCCAGCAGTTACAGGGAGGGCAACGAGCAGTACTTC
CDR3: CASSYREGNEQYF

J: TRBJ2-7
V: TRBV28
size: many
D: TRBD1
length: 14
DNA: TGTGCCAGCAGTGTACGACAGGGTTCCTACGAGCAGTACTTC
CDR3: CASSVRQGSYEQYF

J: TRBJ2-1
V: TRBV5-8
size: NA
D: NA
length: 11
DNA: TGTGCCATGAGCTTAGGAAATGAGCAGTTCTTC
CDR3: CAMSLGNEQFF

J: TRBJ1-1
V: TRBV19
size: many
D: NA
length: 14
DNA: TGTGCCAGTAGTGAAGGGTCGGCGTACACTGAAGCTTTCTTT
CDR3: CASSEGSAYTEAFF

J: TRBJ2-6
V: TRBV12-3/TRBV12-4
size: many
D: NA
length: 15
DNA: TGTGCCAGCAGTCTCTCAGATGGAGGGGCCAACGTCCTGACTTTC
CDR3: CASSLSDGGANVLTF

J: TRBJ1-4
V: TRBV20-1
size: many
D: NA
length: 16
DNA: TGCAGTGCTAGAGTAGGGGCCGGTGCAACTAATGAAAAACTGTTTTTT
CDR3: CSARVGAGATNEKLFF

J: TRBJ1-6
V: TRBV5-1
size: many
D: TRBD1
length: 15
DNA: TGCGCCAGCTCTGGTGGGGGACAGGGGAATTCACCCCTCCACTTT
CDR3: CASSGGGQGNSPLHF

J: TRBJ2-3
V: TRBV12-3/TRBV12-4
size: many
D: TRBD2
length: 16
DNA: TGTGCCAGCAGTTCCCGACTAGCGGGACCCACAGATACGCAGTATTTT
CDR3: CASSSRLAGPTDTQYF

J: TRBJ2-3
V: TRBV9
size: many
D: NA
length: 14
DNA: TGTGCCAGCAGCGGTAAGGACTCCCCAGATACGCAGTATTTT
CDR3: CASSGKDSPDTQYF

J: TRBJ2-1
V: TRBV10-3
size: many
D: NA
length: 12
DNA: TGTGCCATCAGTCCGAACCTCAATGAGCAGTTCTTC
CDR3: CAISPNLNEQFF

J: TRBJ2-2
V: TRBV12-3/TRBV12-4
size: many
D: NA
length: 11
DNA: TGTGCCAGCAGTTCCCCCGGGGAGCTGTTTTTT
CDR3: CASSSPGELFF

J: TRBJ2-3
V: TRBV27
size: many
D: NA
length: 18
DNA: TGTGCCAGCAGTTTTGTCGGGGGCAGGTTCTACGGCACAGATACGCAGTATTTT
CDR3: CASSFVGGRFYGTDTQYF

J: TRBJ2-4
V: TRBV15
size: many
D: TRBD1
length: 18
DNA: TGTGCCACCAGCAGAGAGGGGGGACAGGGGGCACCTAAAAACATTCAGTACTTC
CDR3: CATSREGGQGAPKNIQYF

J: TRBJ2-4
V: TRBV10-3
size: many
D: TRBD2
length: 15
DNA: TGTGCCATCAGCATGACTAGCGGGGGCGCGAACATTCAGTACTTC
CDR3: CAISMTSGGANIQYF

J: TRBJ1-5
V: TRBV5-1
size: few
D: NA
length: 17
DNA: TGCGCCAGCAGCTTGAGCCCCTCCGACTGGGGCAATCAGCCCCAGCATTTT
CDR3: CASSLSPSDWGNQPQHF

J: TRBJ2-7
V: TRBV29-1
size: few
D: TRBD2
length: 15
DNA: TGCAGCGTAGAAACCCCGGGACTAGCGGGAGGCGAGCAGTACTTC
CDR3: CSVETPGLAGGEQYF

J: TRBJ2-3
V: TRBV20-1
size: many
D: NA
length: 14
DNA: TGCAGTGCTAGAGGGGGAGCAGGTACAGATACGCAGTATTTT
CDR3: CSARGGAGTDTQYF

J: TRBJ2-2
V: TRBV12-3/TRBV12-4
size: many
D: NA
length: 15
DNA: TGTGCCAGCAGTTTAACTACACCGAACACCGGGGAGCTGTTTTTT
CDR3: CASSLTTPNTGELFF

J: TRBJ2-7
V: TRBV10-3
size: many
D: NA
length: 14
DNA: TGTGCCACCCTACCCGGGACTTACCCCTACGAGCAGTACTTC
CDR3: CATLPGTYPYEQYF

J: TRBJ1-2
V: TRBV29-1
size: many
D: NA
length: 12
DNA: TGCAGCGTTCAGGACCCCGGCGAGGGCTACACCTTC
CDR3: CSVQDPGEGYTF

J: TRBJ1-2
V: TRBV4-1
size: many
D: TRBD1
length: 15
DNA: TGCGCCAGCAGCCACCCGACAGGGGGGGGCTATGGCTACACCTTC
CDR3: CASSHPTGGGYGYTF

J: TRBJ2-7
V: TRBV12-3/TRBV12-4
size: many
D: NA
length: 14
DNA: TGTGCCAGCAGTTGGGCGAGGGGCTCCAACGAGCAGTACTTC
CDR3: CASSWARGSNEQYF

J: TRBJ1-4
V: TRBV20-1
size: many
D: NA
length: 15
DNA: TGCAGTGCTAGAACCAGGGTCCCAACTAATGAAAAACTGTTTTTT
CDR3: CSARTRVPTNEKLFF